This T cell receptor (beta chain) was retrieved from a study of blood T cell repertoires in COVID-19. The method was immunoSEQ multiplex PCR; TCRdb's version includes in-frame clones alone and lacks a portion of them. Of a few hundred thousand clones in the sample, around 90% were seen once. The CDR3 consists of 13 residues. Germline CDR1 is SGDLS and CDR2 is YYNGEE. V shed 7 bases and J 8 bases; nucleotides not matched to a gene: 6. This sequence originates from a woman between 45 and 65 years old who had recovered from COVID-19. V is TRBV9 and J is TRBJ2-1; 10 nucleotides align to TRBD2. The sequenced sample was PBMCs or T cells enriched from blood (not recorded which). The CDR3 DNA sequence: TGTGCCAGCGTAGGACTAGCGGCCGATGAGCAGTTCTTC. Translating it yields CASVGLAADEQFF.